The 26 T cell receptor beta chains presented below share a single source sample, sequenced in a study of blood T cell repertoires in COVID-19. Profiled with immunoSEQ multiplex PCR; TCRdb holds only in-frame clones, not every one. The sample lists 100,000 to 150,000 clones, about four fifths seen once, with about 10% in the top ten. Material: peripheral blood. These receptor sequences come from a man aged 60 to 69 with acute or convalescent COVID-19.

This chain uses TRBV14 with TRBJ2-3; 13 bases match TRBD2. Germline assignment: CDR1 SGHDN and CDR2 FVKESK. This CDR3 is built from 18 residues. Losses at the gene ends were 5 bases for V and 3 bases for J; bases not matched to a gene: 11. CDR3 region: CASSATRLAGGETDTQYF. The CDR3, as DNA: TGTGCCAGCAGCGCGACCCGACTAGCGGGAGGAGAGACAGATACGCAGTATTTT.

This chain connects TRBV28 to TRBJ2-3; 8 bases are shared with TRBD2. CDR1 and CDR2 (germline): MDHEN, SYDVKM. The CDR3 is 18 residues long. Losses at the gene ends were 6 bases for V and 1 base for J; bases not matched to a gene: 15. The CDR3 sequence: CASSLYSGTGAGTDTQYF. DNA for the CDR3: TGTGCCAGCAGCCTGTATAGCGGGACCGGGGCTGGCACAGATACGCAGTATTTT.

As DNA, the CDR3 is TGTGCCAGTAGTATGAAATTCTATAGCAATCAGCCCCAGCATTTT. Protein product: CASSMKFYSNQPQHF. The chain has TRBV19 and TRBJ1-5; D is unresolved. V lost 3 bases to trimming and J lost 0 bases, with 9 bases between them. Germline CDR1 reads LNHDA; CDR2 reads SQIVND (reference sequence). The CDR3 sequence is 15 residues long.

V usage is TRBV2 and J usage is TRBJ1-5; the match to TRBD1 covers 8 bases. The CDR3 totals 15 residues. Germline values: CDR1 SNHLY, CDR2 FYNNEI. J gave up 4 bases and V 4 bases, and 6 bases lay outside the gene matches. The CDR3 DNA follows: TGTGCCAGCAGTGGTGGGACAGGCTTTAATCAGCCCCAGCATTTT. The encoded protein is CASSGGTGFNQPQHF.

The chain uses TRBV2 and TRBJ2-3, with a possible D match to TRBD2 (5 bases). V dropped 11 bases and J dropped 5 bases, with 17 bases sitting between them. The CDR3 contains 13 residues. From germline, CDR1 is SNHLY and CDR2 FYNNEI. The CDR3 DNA follows: TGTGCCGGACTTCGGCCCCCGGGAGATACGCAGTATTTT. This encodes CAGLRPPGDTQYF.

This clone was observed a single time. V and J are TRBV28 and TRBJ1-6, with 8 bases lining up with TRBD1. The CDR3 runs to 14 residues. Germline CDR1 is MDHEN and CDR2 is SYDVKM. Trimming cost V 8 bases and J 7 bases; bases outside gene matches: 7. In DNA form, the CDR3 reads TGTGCCAGCGCCTCAGGGGGCTGGAATTCACCCCTCCACTTT. Translating gives CASASGGWNSPLHF.

The chain is built from TRBV5-4 and TRBJ2-1, with 10 bases fitting TRBD2. The CDR3 has 18 residues. V was pared by 8 bases and J by 0 bases, with 14 bases of the junction left unmatched. Germline CDR1 is SGHNT and CDR2 is YYREEE (reference sequence). CDR3 sequence: CASYRTSGPRSSYNEQFF. The CDR3 region has the DNA TGTGCCAGTTACCGGACTAGCGGACCTAGGAGCTCCTACAATGAGCAGTTCTTC.

V and J are TRBV30 and TRBJ2-5; D is undetermined. The germline CDR1 and CDR2 sequences are GTSNPN and SVGIG (reference sequence). There are 12 residues in the CDR3. V was pared by 5 bases and J by 7 bases, with 14 bases between. The CDR3 coding sequence is TGTGCCTGGGGCCAGGCTCCGAGGACCCAGTACTTC. The encoded protein is CAWGQAPRTQYF.

This clone has just a few counts. V usage is TRBV12-5 and J usage is TRBJ2-7; the match to TRBD2 covers 11 bases. The V and J ends lost 2 bases and 5 bases, in that order; junction bases with no gene match: 14. CDR3 length: 18 amino acids. CDR1 and CDR2 (germline): LGHNT, FRNRAP. In DNA, the CDR3 is TGTGCTAGTGGTTTGCCTCAGACTAGCGGGACCGCAGGCGACGAGCAGTACTTC. Protein product: CASGLPQTSGTAGDEQYF.

This clone has a handful of counts. The chain recombines TRBV28 with TRBJ2-7; 9 bases map to TRBD2. CDR3 size: 14 residues. Germline lookup yields CDR1 MDHEN and CDR2 SYDVKM. V dropped 6 bases and J dropped 3; count of bases not matched to a gene: 6. The CDR3 spells CASRAGTSRYEQYF. The CDR3, as DNA: TGTGCCAGCAGGGCCGGGACTAGCCGCTACGAGCAGTACTTC.

V gene TRBV24-1 combines with J gene TRBJ1-3; 7 bases line up with TRBD1. With 2 bases clipped from V and 3 bases from J, the junction kept 3 bases outside the gene matches. The germline CDR1 and CDR2 sequences are KGHDR and SFDVKD. The length of the CDR3 is 15 residues. The CDR3 coding sequence is TGTGCCACCAGTGATTCTAGACAGGGTGGAAACACCATATATTTT. Its translation is CATSDSRQGGNTIYF.

This rearrangement joins TRBV10-3 to TRBJ2-5; no reliable D call. Trimming shortened V by 0 bases and J by 4 bases, and 3 bases separated the two germline ends. Germline CDR1 ENHRY, CDR2 SYGVKD. CDR3 length equals 12 residues. The CDR3 reads CAISESGETQYF. CDR3 nucleotide sequence: TGTGCCATCAGTGAGTCCGGAGAGACCCAGTACTTC.

This sequence joins TRBV3-1 (or the pseudogene TRBV3-2) and TRBJ1-3; a weak D match, TRBD1 (6 bases). Germline V lookup: CDR1 LGHDT, CDR2 YNNKEL (reference sequence). This CDR3 spans 16 amino acids. The V end was cut by 0 bases, the J end by 4 bases, with 13 bases between. CDR3 DNA: TGTGCCAGCAGCCAAGATTCCGTCAGGGGAGGAAACACCATATATTTT. Amino acids: CASSQDSVRGGNTIYF.

The chain recombines TRBV27 with TRBJ2-7; the D gene is possibly TRBD1 (6 bases). The CDR3 covers 15 residues. The V end lost 6 bases, the J end lost 2 bases, and 17 bases lay between the germline ends. Per the germline V gene, CDR1 is MNHEY and CDR2 is SMNVEV (reference sequence). This CDR3 reads CASSLQGKGAYEQYF. CDR3 DNA sequence: TGTGCCAGCAGCCTACAGGGAAAGGGGGCCTACGAGCAGTACTTC.

V and J are TRBV29-1 and TRBJ1-1; 9 bases match TRBD1. The J segment lost 10 bases and the V segment lost 3 bases, leaving 3 bases of the junction unmatched. This CDR3 is built from 11 residues. Germline CDR1 SQVTM, CDR2 ANQGSEA. CDR3 DNA: TGCAGCGTTGAGACAGGGGGATCAGCTTTCTTT. Translated: CSVETGGSAFF.

The rearrangement uses TRBV2 and TRBJ2-1, with a possible D match to TRBD2 (5 bases). The CDR3 totals 11 residues. Germline V gives CDR1 SNHLY, CDR2 FYNNEI. V lost 6 bases and J 9 bases, leaving 9 bases between the germline ends. The CDR3 DNA is TGTGCCAGCAGGGAGCGGATTGAGCAGTTCTTC. Encoded protein: CASRERIEQFF.

The chain has TRBV21-1 and TRBJ1-1. TRBV21-1 is marked as a pseudogene. CDR3 length equals 19 residues. Here the CDR3 DNA reads TGTGCCAGCAGCAAATTGGGGGGGAAACAGGGAACGAGGAACACTGAAGCTTTCTTT. It translates to CASSKLGGKQGTRNTEAFF.

This chain joins TRBV20-1 and TRBJ1-5; D is unclear. V was trimmed by 4 bases and J by 12 bases, leaving 10 bases between them. The germline V gene encodes CDR1 DFQATT and CDR2 SNEGSKA (reference sequence). The CDR3 extends over 10 amino acids. The CDR3 is CSAMRMGQHF. CDR3 coding DNA: TGCAGTGCTATGCGGATGGGCCAGCATTTT.

The chain combines TRBV5-8 with TRBJ2-1; TRBD2 might be the D (5 bases). Germline values: CDR1 SGHTS, CDR2 YDEGEE. V was pared by 0 bases and J by 0 bases, with 13 bases between. The CDR3 is made up of 17 amino acids. The CDR3 region has the DNA TGTGCCAGCAGCTTGGTCGGTAGCGCTAGCTCCTACAATGAGCAGTTCTTC. Translation gives CASSLVGSASSYNEQFF.

The rearrangement joins TRBV30 to TRBJ2-7, with 10 bases aligning to TRBD2. Per germline, CDR1 GTSNPN and CDR2 SVGIG (reference sequence). The CDR3 spans 14 residues. J gave up 0 bases and V 1 base, and 0 bases lay outside the gene matches. The chain's CDR3 is CAWSGTSGSYEQYF. CDR3 nucleotide sequence: TGTGCCTGGAGTGGGACTAGCGGCTCCTACGAGCAGTACTTC.

The rearrangement uses TRBV5-5 and TRBJ2-7; D gene ambiguous. CDR3 size: 13 residues. V lost 2 bases, J lost 6 bases, and 12 bases lay in between. CDR1 is SGHKS, CDR2 YYEKEE, per germline (reference sequence). The CDR3 protein is CASSFLPLSEQYF. The CDR3 nucleotides read TGTGCCAGCAGCTTCCTCCCCCTTTCCGAGCAGTACTTC.

This clone has only one observation. The chain links TRBV19 to TRBJ2-1, with 9 bases that match TRBD2. Germline V gives CDR1 LNHDA, CDR2 SQIVND (reference sequence). This CDR3 has 15 amino acids. After removal of 6 bases from V and 0 bases from J, the junction contained 3 bases not matched to a gene. CDR3: CASRSAGGSYNEQFF. The CDR3 DNA sequence: TGTGCCAGTAGATCAGCGGGAGGCTCCTACAATGAGCAGTTCTTC.

This rearrangement joins TRBV10-1 to TRBJ2-1; 9 nucleotides line up with TRBD2. The CDR3 covers 15 residues. Unmatched junction bases numbered 13, after V lost 6 bases and J lost 10 bases. Germline V CDR1 and CDR2: WNHNN, SYGVQD (reference sequence). For the CDR3, the DNA is TGCGCCAGCAGCCCCGGGGTAGCGGGAGTGGGGGAGCAGTTCTTC. Translation: CASSPGVAGVGEQFF.

The V gene is TRBV28, the J gene TRBJ1-1; 10 bases agree with TRBD1. Germline lookup yields CDR1 MDHEN and CDR2 SYDVKM. Trimming at V came to 5 bases and at J to 1 base, leaving 10 bases not matched to a gene. This CDR3 region has 17 residues. CDR3 sequence reads: CASSTRTGGARNTEAFF. CDR3 DNA: TGTGCCAGCAGTACTCGGACAGGGGGTGCGAGGAACACTGAAGCTTTCTTT.

The V call is TRBV21-1, the J call TRBJ2-6; the table calls TRBD2, which could not be checked here. TRBV21-1 is designated a pseudogene. CDR3 length: 20 amino acids. This CDR3 reads CASSPGLAGGSRSGANVLTF. The CDR3 nucleotides are TGTGCCAGCAGCCCGGGACTAGCGGGAGGCAGCCGCTCTGGGGCCAACGTCCTGACTTTC.

J is TRBJ2-7 and V is TRBV14; 9 bases match TRBD2. V lost 4 bases, J lost 0 bases, and 4 bases stayed unmatched. Germline V lookup: CDR1 SGHDN, CDR2 FVKESK. This CDR3 spans 15 amino acids. The CDR3: CASSRGAGGSYEQYF. The CDR3 DNA is TGTGCCAGCAGCCGGGGAGCGGGAGGCTCCTACGAGCAGTACTTC. Using reference TRBV14 and TRBJ2-7 for the parts outside the CDR3, the full variable domain is EAGVTQFPSHSVIEKGQTVTLRCDPISGHDNLYWYRRVMGKEIKFLLHFVKESKQDESGMPNNRFLAERTGGTYSTLKVQPAELEDSGVYFCASSRGAGGSYEQYFGPGTRLTVT.